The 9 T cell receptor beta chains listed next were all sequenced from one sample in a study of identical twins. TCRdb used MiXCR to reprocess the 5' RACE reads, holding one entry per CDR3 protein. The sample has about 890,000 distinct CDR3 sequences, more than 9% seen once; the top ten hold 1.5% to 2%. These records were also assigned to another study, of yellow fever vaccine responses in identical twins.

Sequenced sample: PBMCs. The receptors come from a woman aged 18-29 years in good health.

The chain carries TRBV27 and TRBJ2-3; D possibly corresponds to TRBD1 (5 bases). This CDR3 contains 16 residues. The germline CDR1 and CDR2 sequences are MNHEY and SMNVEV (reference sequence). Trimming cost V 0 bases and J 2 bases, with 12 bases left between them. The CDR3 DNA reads TGTGCCAGCAGTTTATCTCTCAGGGTGGACACAGATACGCAGTATTTT. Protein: CASSLSLRVDTDTQYF.

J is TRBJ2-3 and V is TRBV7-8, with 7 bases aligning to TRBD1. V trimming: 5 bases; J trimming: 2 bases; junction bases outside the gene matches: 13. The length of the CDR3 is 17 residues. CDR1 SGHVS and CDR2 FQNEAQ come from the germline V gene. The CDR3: CASSTTLTGTLTDTQYF. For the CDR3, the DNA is TGTGCCAGCAGCACCACGCTGACAGGGACCCTCACAGATACGCAGTATTTT. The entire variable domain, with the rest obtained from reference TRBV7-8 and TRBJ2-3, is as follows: GAGVSQSPRYKVAKRGQDVALRCDPISGHVSLFWYQQALGQGPEFLTYFQNEAQLDKSGLPSDRFFAERPEGSVSTLKIQRTQQEDSAVYLCASSTTLTGTLTDTQYFGPGTRLTVL.

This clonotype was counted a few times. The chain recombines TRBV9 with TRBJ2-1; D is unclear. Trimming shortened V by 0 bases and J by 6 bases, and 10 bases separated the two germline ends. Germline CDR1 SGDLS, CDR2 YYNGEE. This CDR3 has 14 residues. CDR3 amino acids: CASSVVPAGNEQFF. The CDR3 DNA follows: TGTGCCAGCAGCGTAGTTCCAGCTGGCAATGAGCAGTTCTTC.

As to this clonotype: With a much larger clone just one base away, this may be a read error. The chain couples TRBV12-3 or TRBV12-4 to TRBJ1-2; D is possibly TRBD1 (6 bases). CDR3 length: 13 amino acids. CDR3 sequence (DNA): TGTGCCAGCAGTCGGGACAAGAACTTTGGCTACACCTTC. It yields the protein CASSRDKNFGYTF.

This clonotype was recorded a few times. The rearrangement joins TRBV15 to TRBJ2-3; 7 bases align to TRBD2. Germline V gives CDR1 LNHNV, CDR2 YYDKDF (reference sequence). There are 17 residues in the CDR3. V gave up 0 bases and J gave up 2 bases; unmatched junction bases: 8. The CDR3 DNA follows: TGTGCCACCAGCAGAGACATAGAGCGGGATATCACAGATACGCAGTATTTT. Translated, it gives CATSRDIERDITDTQYF.

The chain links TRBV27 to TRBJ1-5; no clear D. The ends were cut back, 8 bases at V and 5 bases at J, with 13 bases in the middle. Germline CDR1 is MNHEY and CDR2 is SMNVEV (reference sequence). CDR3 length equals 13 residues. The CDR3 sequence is CASRGNGYQPQHF. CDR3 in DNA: TGTGCCAGCCGCGGGAATGGGTATCAGCCCCAGCATTTT.

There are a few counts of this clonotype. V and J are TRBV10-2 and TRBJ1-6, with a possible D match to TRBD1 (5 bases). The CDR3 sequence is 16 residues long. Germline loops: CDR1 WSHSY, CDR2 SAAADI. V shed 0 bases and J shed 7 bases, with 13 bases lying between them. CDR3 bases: TGCGCCAGCAGTGAGTCGACCGGGGGGTGGAATTCACCCCTCCACTTT. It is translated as CASSESTGGWNSPLHF.

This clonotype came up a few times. CDR3: CSARERSGGPREQYV. DNA of the CDR3: TGCAGTGCTAGAGAGAGAAGCGGGGGCCCCCGCGAGCAGTACGTC. The chain links TRBV20-1 to TRBJ2-7; 8 bases map to TRBD2. Germline V gene data show CDR1 as DFQATT and CDR2 as SNEGSKA (reference sequence). V gave up 0 bases and J gave up 6 bases; unmatched junction bases: 10. The CDR3 is made up of 15 amino acids.

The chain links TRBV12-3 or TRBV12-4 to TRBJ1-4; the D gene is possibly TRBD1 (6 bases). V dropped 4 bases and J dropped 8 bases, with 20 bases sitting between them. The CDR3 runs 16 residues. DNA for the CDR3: TGTGCCAGCAGTTCGGGGGCGTGGGGCTCGGGGGAAAAACTGTTTTTT. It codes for CASSSGAWGSGEKLFF.